This TCR beta chain was documented in a study of cytomegalovirus exposure and HLA in healthy donors. Researchers ran the PCR with 60 Vbeta and 13 Jbeta primers. Libraries were prepared by immunoSEQ multiplex PCR; TCRdb keeps only in-frame clonotypes and omits some of them. This table has 150,000 to 200,000 clones, 70% to 90% appearing once. The germline V and J ends were trimmed by 4 bases and 6 bases, with 13 bases remaining between them. Germline V gene lookup returns CDR1 SGDLS and CDR2 YYNGEE. The CDR3 covers 13 residues. This clonotype was obtained from a girl between 5 and 17 years old in good health and CMV-seropositive. The chain recombines TRBV9 with TRBJ1-2; TRBD1 is a possible D gene (6 bases). Sequences were obtained from PBMCs. CDR3 sequence (DNA): TGTGCCAGCAGCTCAAGGGGGGGGAATGGCTACACCTTC. Translating gives CASSSRGGNGYTF.